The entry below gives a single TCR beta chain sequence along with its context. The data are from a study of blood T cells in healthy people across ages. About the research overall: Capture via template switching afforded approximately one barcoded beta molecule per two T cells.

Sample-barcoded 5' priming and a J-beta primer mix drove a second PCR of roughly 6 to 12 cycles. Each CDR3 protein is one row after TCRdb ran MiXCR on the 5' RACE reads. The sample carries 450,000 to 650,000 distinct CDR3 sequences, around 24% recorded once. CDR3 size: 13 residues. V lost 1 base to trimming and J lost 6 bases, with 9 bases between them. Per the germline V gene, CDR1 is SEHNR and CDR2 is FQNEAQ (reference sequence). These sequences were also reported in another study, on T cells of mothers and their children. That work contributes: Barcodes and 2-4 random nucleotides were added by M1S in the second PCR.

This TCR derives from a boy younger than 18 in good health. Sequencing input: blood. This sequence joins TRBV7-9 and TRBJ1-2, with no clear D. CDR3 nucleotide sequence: TGTGCCAGCAGCTTAGTATACGCGGATGGCTACACCTTC. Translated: CASSLVYADGYTF. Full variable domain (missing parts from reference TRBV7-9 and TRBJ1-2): DTGVSQNPRHKITKRGQNVTFRCDPISEHNRLYWYRQTLGQGPEFLTYFQNEAQLEKSRLLSDRFSAERPKGSFSTLEIQRTEQGDSAMYLCASSLVYADGYTFGSGTRLTVV.